The 19 T cell receptor beta chains given below trace back to one sample, sequenced in a study of CD8 T cells in ankylosing spondylitis. TCRdb reprocessed the 5' RACE reads via MiXCR and lists one record per CDR3 protein. This table holds 300,000 to 350,000 distinct CDR3 sequences, roughly 20% found once. Sequenced sample: blood, either unsorted or a sorted T cell fraction (not recorded which). The receptor source for this set is a female donor with ankylosing spondylitis or in good health (not recorded which).

The genes are TRBV5-5 and TRBJ1-1; TRBD1 is a possible D gene (5 bases). This CDR3 has 15 amino acids. Trimming pared 9 bases from V and 10 bases from J, leaving 28 bases between. Germline CDR1 reads SGHKS; CDR2 reads YYEKEE (reference sequence). CDR3 region: CAMSLGLLSRLGAFF. CDR3 coding DNA: TGTGCCATGAGCTTGGGGCTCCTCAGCCGGCTGGGAGCTTTCTTT.

The table lists this clonotype with many counts. The chain is built from TRBV7-7 and TRBJ1-1; D uncertain. Germline assignment: CDR1 SSHAT and CDR2 FNYEAQ (reference sequence). CDR3 length: 13 residues. Trimming shortened V by 5 bases and J by 1 base, and 8 bases separated the two germline ends. The CDR3 spells CASSPGWNTEAFF. As DNA, the CDR3 is TGTGCCAGCAGCCCGGGGTGGAACACTGAAGCTTTCTTT.

This clonotype occurred many times. The chain links TRBV5-6 to TRBJ2-7; possible D gene TRBD2, 6 bases. The CDR3 is 12 amino acids. Germline assignment: CDR1 SGHDT and CDR2 YYEEEE. V lost 2 bases to trimming and J lost 9 bases, with 12 bases between them. The CDR3 loop is CASSFGLGGQYF. The DNA for the CDR3 is TGTGCCAGCAGCTTCGGTTTGGGGGGGCAGTACTTC. Drawing the rest from reference TRBV5-6 and TRBJ2-7, the complete variable domain is DAGVTQSPTHLIKTRGQQVTLRCSPKSGHDTVSWYQQALGQGPQFIFQYYEEEERQRGNFPDRFSGHQFPNYSSELNVNALLLGDSALYLCASSFGLGGQYFGPGTRLTVT.

The count of this clonotype is one. The junction shows a germline mismatch at one end, possibly a read error. The rearrangement uses TRBV6-2 or TRBV6-3 and TRBJ2-7; D is possibly TRBD2 (6 bases). From germline, CDR1 is MNHEY and CDR2 SVGEGT. The CDR3 has 15 residues. CDR3 in amino acids: CAGRPAVGGLYEQYF. CDR3 nucleotides: TGTGCCGGCAGGCCCGCTGTGGGAGGCCTCTACGAGCAGTACTTC.

The chain combines TRBV7-2 with TRBJ2-7; D not certain. CDR1 SGHTA and CDR2 FQGNSA come from the germline V gene. The CDR3 is 15 residues long. Trimming removed 5 bases at V and 7 bases at J, with 21 bases between. CDR3 in amino acids: CASSPTRVPVIEQYF. The CDR3 coding sequence is TGTGCCAGCAGCCCTACTCGGGTACCGGTGATTGAGCAGTACTTC.

Ten or more counts support this clonotype. The chain carries TRBV6-5 and TRBJ1-2; D not certain. The V and J ends lost 2 bases and 5 bases respectively, with 3 bases between them. The length of the CDR3 is 11 residues. The germline V gene encodes CDR1 MNHEY and CDR2 SVGAGI. CDR3 sequence (DNA): TGTGCCAGCAGTTACGGTTATGGCTACACCTTC. As protein: CASSYGYGYTF.

This rearrangement joins TRBV9 to TRBJ2-1, with D perhaps TRBD2 (6 bases). The CDR3 covers 16 residues. With 1 base removed from V and 10 bases from J, the gap between germline ends came to 21 bases. The V gene's germline CDR1 is SGDLS and CDR2 YYNGEE. Here the CDR3 reads CASSVLGEASSYEQFF. In nucleotides, the CDR3 is TGTGCCAGCAGCGTACTAGGGGAGGCGTCTTCCTACGAGCAGTTCTTC. Drawing the rest from reference TRBV9 and TRBJ2-1, the complete variable domain is DSGVTQTPKHLITATGQRVTLRCSPRSGDLSVYWYQQSLDQGLQFLIQYYNGEERAKGNILERFSAQQFPDLHSELNLSSLELGDSALYFCASSVLGEASSYEQFFGPGTRLTVL.

The sample holds a few counts of this clonotype. Relative to the germline gene, one junction end is altered; a read error may explain this. The rearrangement joins TRBV12-3 or TRBV12-4 to TRBJ2-5; D is uncertain. This CDR3 region has 12 residues. The CDR3 DNA reads TGTGCCAGCGCCCCCCAGGTCGGCCCCTACCTTTTC. Protein sequence: CASAPQVGPYLF.

The chain carries TRBV6-2 or TRBV6-3 and TRBJ1-1, with 7 positions matching TRBD1. This CDR3 comprises 15 residues. Trimming took 4 bases from V and 4 from J; bases not matched to a gene: 9. CDR1 MNHEY and CDR2 SVGEGT come from the germline V gene. CDR3 in amino acids: CASSFRGGVGTEAFF. The CDR3 DNA follows: TGTGCCAGCAGTTTCAGGGGGGGGGTCGGCACTGAAGCTTTCTTT.

The rearrangement joins TRBV6-5 to TRBJ1-1, with 8 bases identical to TRBD1. This CDR3 comprises 14 residues. Germline CDR1 MNHEY, CDR2 SVGAGI. Unmatched junction bases numbered 10, after V lost 4 bases and J lost 9 bases. The CDR3 loop reads CASSFPGQGAKAFF. For the CDR3, the DNA is TGTGCCAGCAGTTTCCCTGGACAGGGTGCAAAAGCTTTCTTT.

The V call is TRBV10-3, the J call TRBJ2-7, with 12 bases aligning to TRBD2. CDR3 length: 14 amino acids. V lost 7 bases and J lost 3; bases outside the gene matches: 4. CDR1 is ENHRY and CDR2 is SYGVKD in the germline V gene. The CDR3: CAIKGTSGLYEQYF. Written as DNA, the CDR3 is TGTGCCATCAAAGGGACTAGCGGGCTCTACGAGCAGTACTTC.

The chain has TRBV27 and TRBJ2-7, with TRBD2 matching over 11 bases. The V gene end was trimmed by 6 bases and the J gene end by 6 bases; junction bases not matched to a gene: 22. The length of the CDR3 is 19 residues. The germline gives CDR1 MNHEY, CDR2 SMNVEV (reference sequence). CDR3 sequence reads: CASSYRGQLAGGPRAEQYF. The CDR3 DNA reads TGTGCCAGCAGCTACAGGGGGCAGCTAGCGGGAGGCCCCAGAGCCGAGCAGTACTTC.

This chain connects TRBV6-5 to TRBJ2-1, with TRBD2 matching over 12 bases. The CDR3 covers 17 residues. V was clipped by 2 bases and J by 7 bases; unmatched bases: 9. Germline V CDR1 and CDR2: MNHEY, SVGAGI. The CDR3 here is CASSYTGASGRENEQFF. CDR3 DNA: TGTGCCAGCAGTTACACCGGGGCTAGCGGGAGGGAAAATGAGCAGTTCTTC.

V is TRBV10-2 and J is TRBJ2-2; D gene unclear. This CDR3 comprises 13 residues. Trimming took 4 bases from V and 6 from J, leaving 9 bases between them. Germline V gives CDR1 WSHSY, CDR2 SAAADI. CDR3 DNA: TGCGCCAGCAGTGTGGACCTCCCCGGGGAGCTGTTTTTT. Its translation is CASSVDLPGELFF.

This sequence joins TRBV10-3 and TRBJ2-5, with a possible D match to TRBD1 (6 bases). The V gene lost 6 bases and the J gene lost 5 bases, with 16 bases spanning the gap. CDR1 and CDR2 (germline): ENHRY, SYGVKD. The CDR3 covers 14 residues. As DNA, the CDR3 is TGTGCCATCAGCCTCGGACAGTCGGAGGAGACCCAGTACTTC. Amino acids: CAISLGQSEETQYF.

This chain links TRBV19 with TRBJ1-1; TRBD1 agrees at 10 bases. Germline values: CDR1 LNHDA, CDR2 SQIVND (reference sequence). The junction had 8 bases not matched to a gene; V was cut back by 6 bases and J by 4 bases. The CDR3 has 15 amino acids. The CDR3 reads CASSQGDRGSTEAFF. CDR3 nucleotides: TGTGCCAGTAGCCAAGGGGACAGGGGATCCACTGAAGCTTTCTTT.

This clonotype appeared many times. The rearrangement links TRBV12-3 or TRBV12-4 to TRBJ1-2; the D is unclear. Trimming left V 0 bases short and J 5 bases short, with 4 bases between. There are 12 residues in the CDR3. CDR3 protein: CASSLAGYGYTF. Written as DNA, the CDR3 is TGTGCCAGCAGTTTAGCTGGGTATGGCTACACCTTC.

The V and J genes are TRBV20-1 and TRBJ2-3; 7 nucleotides agree with TRBD2. Germline V gene data show CDR1 as DFQATT and CDR2 as SNEGSKA (reference sequence). V shed 4 bases, J shed 5 bases, and the junction held 6 bases outside the gene matches. CDR3 length equals 13 residues. The CDR3 is CSAMAGDEDTQYF. In DNA, the CDR3 is TGCAGTGCTATGGCGGGGGATGAAGATACGCAGTATTTT.

This clonotype was recorded at least ten times. The chain links TRBV20-1 to TRBJ1-3, with D possibly being TRBD1 (5 bases). The CDR3 contains 15 residues. Trimming took off 2 bases at V and 4 bases at J, with 15 bases between the two ends. Germline loops: CDR1 DFQATT, CDR2 SNEGSKA (reference sequence). CDR3 protein: CSARSGDSSGNTIYF. CDR3 DNA: TGCAGTGCTAGATCGGGGGATTCGTCCGGAAACACCATATATTTT.